These T cell receptor beta chains were read from a single sample in a study of T-cell memory formation after mild COVID-19. TCRdb reprocessed the 5' RACE reads via MiXCR and lists one record per CDR3 protein. The sample has under 35,000 distinct CDR3 sequences, approximately 16% seen once. The sample consisted of PBMCs or a T cell subset sorted from them (not recorded which). Every receptor here comes from an adult who had mild COVID-19 (a few samples of this study predate the infection). Cell type and time point are not known. Both conserved end residues are part of each CDR3. A D gene is named only where the DNA matches it firmly. Not all rows give a size; the values are once, few, many and, for expanded clones, a class.

d_gene: NA; abundance: many; j_gene: TRBJ1-6; v_gene: TRBV12-3/TRBV12-4; CDR3nt: TGTGCCAGCAGTCGCTCGGGGGCCGTGGGTTCACCCCTCCACTTT; CDR3aa: CASSRSGAVGSPLHF
d_gene: NA; abundance: NA; j_gene: TRBJ2-5; v_gene: TRBV2; CDR3nt: TGTGCCAGCAGTGAGAGGAGGAAAGAGACCCAGTACTTC; CDR3aa: CASSERRKETQYF
d_gene: TRBD2; abundance: NA; j_gene: TRBJ2-5; v_gene: TRBV18; CDR3nt: TGTGCCAGCTCACGGACTAGCGGAGGACAAGAGACCCAGTACTTC; CDR3aa: CASSRTSGGQETQYF
d_gene: NA; abundance: many; j_gene: TRBJ2-1; v_gene: TRBV4-2; CDR3nt: TGTGCCAGCAGCCAAGATCCGGGCAATGAGCAGTTCTTC; CDR3aa: CASSQDPGNEQFF
d_gene: NA; abundance: many; j_gene: TRBJ1-5; v_gene: TRBV7-2; CDR3nt: TGTGCCAGCAGCTTAGGGGGGCTAACGGATCAGCCCCAGCATTTT; CDR3aa: CASSLGGLTDQPQHF
d_gene: NA; abundance: NA; j_gene: TRBJ2-1; v_gene: TRBV24-1; CDR3nt: TGTGCCACCAGTGGCCCGACTCGTCATTACAATGAGCAGTTCTTC; CDR3aa: CATSGPTRHYNEQFF
d_gene: NA; abundance: many; j_gene: TRBJ1-5; v_gene: TRBV19; CDR3nt: TGTGCCAGTAATGAGGGAGGGAATCAGCCCCAGCATTTT; CDR3aa: CASNEGGNQPQHF
d_gene: TRBD2; abundance: many; j_gene: TRBJ2-2; v_gene: TRBV7-8; CDR3nt: TGTGCCAGCAGCCTAGGACTAGCGGGGTATTTTGGCACCGGGGAGCTGTTTTTT; CDR3aa: CASSLGLAGYFGTGELFF
d_gene: NA; abundance: many; j_gene: TRBJ2-7; v_gene: TRBV7-3; CDR3nt: TGTGCCAGCAGCTCCGTAGGAGGGGGCCTCTACGAGCAGTACTTC; CDR3aa: CASSSVGGGLYEQYF
d_gene: NA; abundance: many; j_gene: TRBJ1-1; v_gene: TRBV29-1; CDR3nt: TGCAGCGCCTCGAATCGGAACACTGAAGCTTTCTTT; CDR3aa: CSASNRNTEAFF